The 19 T cell receptor beta chains reported below all come from one sample, sequenced in a study of blood T cell repertoires in COVID-19. The table came from immunoSEQ multiplex PCR; TCRdb's copy has only in-frame clones and leaves some out. Of 50,000 to 65,000 clones listed, about 81% are singletons. Sequenced sample: peripheral blood. These receptors all stem from a woman aged 55-70 years with acute or convalescent COVID-19.

This clone appeared a few times. This chain uses TRBV30 with TRBJ1-1; D is unclear. Between the trimmed V and J ends, which lost 1 base and 1 base, there was a span of 7 bases. CDR1 and CDR2 from the germline V gene are GTSNPN and SVGIG (reference sequence). This CDR3 is 13 amino acids long. CDR3 nucleotides: TGTGCCTGGAGTGCCGTTCGGAACACTGAAGCTTTCTTT. Its translation: CAWSAVRNTEAFF.

This rearrangement joins TRBV2 to TRBJ2-1; tentatively, D is TRBD1 (5 bases). The germline V gene encodes CDR1 SNHLY and CDR2 FYNNEI. V lost 6 bases to trimming and J lost 6 bases, with 9 bases between them. The CDR3 length is 12 residues. CDR3 nucleotide sequence: TGTGCCAGCAGCTTAGGGGTCAATGAGCAGTTCTTC. It encodes CASSLGVNEQFF.

This chain links TRBV4-1 with TRBJ1-2, with 8 bases lining up with TRBD1. Trimming cost V 7 bases and J 8 bases; bases outside gene matches: 18. Germline values: CDR1 MGHRA, CDR2 YSYEKL. This CDR3 is built from 16 residues. The CDR3 nucleotides read TGCGCCAGCACTCTAACCGACGTGGACAGGGAGTGGGGCTACACCTTC. Translation: CASTLTDVDREWGYTF.

The V and J genes are TRBV19 and TRBJ1-1, with unresolved D. Germline values: CDR1 LNHDA, CDR2 SQIVND (reference sequence). The CDR3 is 15 residues long. Trimming took 7 bases from V and 1 from J, leaving 16 bases between them. CDR3 coding DNA: TGTGCCAGTACCCCCCGCGGGGTCGGGAACACTGAAGCTTTCTTT. Translated: CASTPRGVGNTEAFF. The complete variable domain, with remaining parts taken from reference TRBV19 and TRBJ1-1, reads DGGITQSPKYLFRKEGQNVTLSCEQNLNHDAMYWYRQDPGQGLRLIYYSQIVNDFQKGDIAEGYSVSREKKESFPLTVTSAQKNPTAFYLCASTPRGVGNTEAFFGQGTRLTVV.

The chain employs TRBV30 and TRBJ2-2; perhaps TRBD2 as D (7 bases). In germline, CDR1 is GTSNPN, CDR2 SVGIG (reference sequence). Trimming took 4 bases from V and 6 from J, leaving 18 bases between them. This CDR3 contains 15 residues. CDR3 DNA: TGTGCCTGGATCTCACGGGGGGCCTTATCCGGGGAGCTGTTTTTT. Translated, it gives CAWISRGALSGELFF.

The chain couples TRBV7-3 to TRBJ2-2, with unresolved D. Germline V gene data show CDR1 as SGHTA and CDR2 as FQGTGA. Trimming took off 5 bases at V and 4 bases at J, with 8 bases between the two ends. The CDR3 runs to 13 residues. This CDR3 is CASSRLSTGELFF. CDR3 nucleotide sequence: TGTGCCAGCAGCCGTCTTAGCACCGGGGAGCTGTTTTTT.

This clone appeared a few times. The chain couples TRBV18 to TRBJ1-4; maybe TRBD1 (5 bases). V was shortened by 5 bases and J by 5 bases, with 15 bases between the two germline ends. This CDR3 has 15 amino acids. Germline V lookup: CDR1 KGHSH, CDR2 LQKENI. DNA of the CDR3: TGTGCCAGCTCATCAACCGGGACTGGGAATGAAAAACTGTTTTTT. Translating it yields CASSSTGTGNEKLFF. The full variable domain, rest sourced from reference TRBV18 and TRBJ1-4, is NAGVMQNPRHLVRRRGQEARLRCSPMKGHSHVYWYRQLPEEGLKFMVYLQKENIIDESGMPKERFSAEFPKEGPSILRIQQVVRGDSAAYFCASSSTGTGNEKLFFGSGTQLSVL.

The chain links TRBV5-1 to TRBJ2-7; tentatively, D is TRBD2 (6 bases). Trimming pared 4 bases from V and 2 bases from J, leaving 13 bases between. The CDR3 has 14 residues. Germline loops: CDR1 SGHRS, CDR2 YFSETQ. For the CDR3, the DNA is TGCGCCAGCAGCCCGTGGGGGGTCGCCTACGAGCAGTACTTC. As protein: CASSPWGVAYEQYF.

This clone was observed a single time. The V and J genes are TRBV10-1 and TRBJ1-5, with TRBD1 as a possible D gene (6 bases). Germline V gene data show CDR1 as WNHNN and CDR2 as SYGVQD (reference sequence). The CDR3 has 13 amino acids. V was shortened by 6 bases and J by 6 bases, with 12 bases between the two germline ends. CDR3 DNA: TGCGCCAGCAGGAACAGGGAGGGTCAGCCCCAGCATTTT. Its translation is CASRNREGQPQHF.

The chain recombines TRBV7-8 with TRBJ1-6; D remains ambiguous. Germline lookup yields CDR1 SGHVS and CDR2 FQNEAQ. Trimming cost V 5 bases and J 1 base, with 18 bases left between them. The CDR3 runs 18 residues. In DNA, the CDR3 is TGTGCCAGCAGCCTACCAGCCGGACGGGGTTCCTATAATTCACCCCTCCACTTT. Its protein product is CASSLPAGRGSYNSPLHF.

The chain uses TRBV6-5 and TRBJ2-7; D is possibly TRBD2 (5 bases). The CDR3 is 14 amino acids. Per germline, CDR1 MNHEY and CDR2 SVGAGI. Trimming took off 0 bases at V and 2 bases at J, with 8 bases between the two ends. The CDR3 DNA follows: TGTGCCAGCAGTTACTCAGGGAGAGCCTACGAGCAGTACTTC. Translating gives CASSYSGRAYEQYF.

The V and J genes are TRBV4-3 and TRBJ1-5; D gene unclear. Germline V gene lookup returns CDR1 LGHNA and CDR2 YSLEER. Trimming stripped 0 bases from V and 7 bases from J, with 13 bases between. This CDR3 is 15 amino acids long. This CDR3 is CASSQDVATWQPQHF. CDR3 DNA sequence: TGCGCCAGCAGCCAAGACGTGGCGACTTGGCAGCCCCAGCATTTT.

The chain is built from TRBV4-2 and TRBJ2-7; a weak D match, TRBD1 (5 bases). Trimming removed 1 base at V and 0 bases at J, with 16 bases between. The CDR3 runs 17 residues. Germline loops: CDR1 LGHNA, CDR2 YNFKEQ. Written as DNA, the CDR3 is TGTGCCAGCAGCCAAGTTGGCACAGGCGGCTACTCCTACGAGCAGTACTTC. It yields the protein CASSQVGTGGYSYEQYF.

The CDR3 is CASSLRTSVKDTQYF. The CDR3 nucleotides are TGTGCCAGCTCTCTCCGGACTAGCGTGAAAGATACGCAGTATTTT. The chain couples TRBV9 to TRBJ2-3; 9 nucleotides agree with TRBD2. V gave up 7 bases and J gave up 5 bases; unmatched junction bases: 11. In germline, CDR1 is SGDLS, CDR2 YYNGEE. CDR3 length equals 15 residues.

The chain recombines TRBV3-1 (or the pseudogene TRBV3-2) with TRBJ1-5; 7 bases match TRBD1. V gave up 1 base and J gave up 4 bases; unmatched junction bases: 7. This CDR3 is 16 amino acids long. In germline, CDR1 is LGHDT, CDR2 YNNKEL (reference sequence). CDR3 in amino acids: CASSQGTPGQNQPQHF. CDR3 sequence (DNA): TGTGCCAGCAGCCAAGGGACCCCGGGACAGAATCAGCCCCAGCATTTT.

The rearrangement links TRBV5-1 to TRBJ1-3; no firm D call. CDR1 and CDR2 from the germline V gene are SGHRS and YFSETQ. Trimming took off 0 bases at V and 4 bases at J, with 11 bases between the two ends. The CDR3 runs 15 residues. CDR3 protein: CASSLVGALGNTIYF. CDR3 in DNA: TGCGCCAGCAGCTTGGTCGGAGCCCTCGGAAACACCATATATTTT.

This chain uses TRBV14 with TRBJ1-6; weak D call: TRBD1 (6 bases). This CDR3 is 16 amino acids long. Trimming took 4 bases from V and 6 from J, leaving 16 bases between them. Germline-derived CDR1 and CDR2 are SGHDN and FVKESK. CDR3 sequence: CASSLAWIGGNSPLHF. Here the CDR3 DNA reads TGTGCCAGCAGCCTAGCCTGGATAGGGGGTAATTCACCCCTCCACTTT.

This clone has a handful of counts. DNA of the CDR3: TGTGCCAGCTCACCGACCACCTGGGGGGACAATTCACCCCTCCACTTT. Translating gives CASSPTTWGDNSPLHF. The chain uses TRBV18 and TRBJ1-6; D may be TRBD1 (5 bases). CDR1 and CDR2 from the germline V gene are KGHSH and LQKENI. The V and J ends lost 3 bases and 7 bases respectively, with 16 bases between them. The CDR3 extends over 16 amino acids.

In regard to this clone: Additional DNA sequences in this sample encode the identical CDR3. The chain is built from TRBV5-1 and TRBJ1-4; a weak D match, TRBD1 (5 bases). V lost 4 bases and J lost 2, with 9 bases in between. Germline CDR1 SGHRS, CDR2 YFSETQ. The CDR3 runs to 14 residues. The CDR3 coding sequence is TGCGCCAGCAGCCCCGACAGCACTAATGAAAAACTGTTTTTT. Amino acid sequence: CASSPDSTNEKLFF.